This T cell receptor beta chain was profiled in a study of lymphopenia after photon versus proton radiotherapy. Overall study findings and caveats: Proton therapy kept repertoires fairly stable, unlike photons, which gained effector/memory cells. After the lymphocyte nadir, photon-treated repertoires showed oligoclonal expansion, especially of CD8+ Temra cells.

In the case of this clone: The target antigen is unknown.

Only in-frame clones appear in the TCRdb table, and some are missing; sequencing was by immunoSEQ multiplex PCR. Seen here are about 70,000 clones, 85% to 95% observed once, and the top ten hold 2.2%. The CDR3 totals 15 residues. Germline V lookup: CDR1 WNHNN, CDR2 SYGVQD (reference sequence). Trimming removed 0 bases from V and 9 bases from J; junction bases left unmatched: 10. This sample comprised peripheral blood, obtained from a patient treated with photon-based radiotherapy. The sequence was collected from a woman aged 40-49 years with cholangiocarcinoma. The rearrangement joins TRBV10-1 to TRBJ2-7, with 8 bases lining up with TRBD2. The CDR3, as DNA: TGCGCCAGCAGTGAGTCCGCGGGGGGTGCCCCCCGGCAGTACTTC. Amino acids: CASSESAGGAPRQYF.